Each of the 20 T cell receptor beta chains below was sequenced from the same sample in a study of CD4 T cells in relation to SARS-CoV-2 and coronaviruses. Profiling relied on immunoSEQ multiplex PCR, and the TCRdb table lists in-frame clones only, not all of them. The sample lists under 20,000 clones, over 65% occurring once. Their antigens remain unidentified. Before the COVID-19 pandemic, during about 2011-2019, CD4+ T cells were taken from unexposed donors. CD4+ T cells were isolated from the cells after about 11 days of culture. Sequencing was done on a sample of CD4+ T cells from PBMCs, cultured in vitro. The receptors derive from a human donor in good health.

A single count supports this clone. The rearrangement joins TRBV5-1 to TRBJ1-2; D remains ambiguous. Germline assignment: CDR1 SGHRS and CDR2 YFSETQ. Trimming removed 3 bases at V and 2 bases at J, with 14 bases between. The CDR3 runs to 15 residues. CDR3 region: CASSSLIDGNYGYTF. CDR3 in DNA: TGCGCCAGCAGCTCCCTCATCGACGGGAACTATGGCTACACCTTC.

This clone was seen a handful of times. The CDR3 sequence is CASSPRDGQEPQHF. CDR3 nucleotide sequence: TGTGCCAGCAGTCCACGGGACGGCCAGGAGCCCCAGCATTTT. The V and J genes are TRBV27 and TRBJ1-5, with D maybe TRBD1 (5 bases). The CDR3 totals 14 residues. Looked up from germline, CDR1 is MNHEY and CDR2 is SMNVEV (reference sequence). V lost 5 bases and J 8 bases, leaving 16 bases between the germline ends.

This chain links TRBV3-1 (or the pseudogene TRBV3-2) with TRBJ2-7; D gene uncertain. The germline V and J ends were trimmed by 2 bases and 6 bases, with 8 bases remaining between them. Germline V gene sequence: CDR1 LGHDT, CDR2 YNNKEL (reference sequence). This CDR3 is 12 amino acids long. The CDR3 sequence: CASSQSWGEQYF. The CDR3 region has the DNA TGTGCCAGCAGCCAATCCTGGGGCGAGCAGTACTTC.

The V call is TRBV7-9, the J call TRBJ2-1; weak D call: TRBD2 (5 bases). CDR1 is SEHNR and CDR2 is FQNEAQ in the germline V gene (reference sequence). This CDR3 has 12 amino acids. Between the trimmed V and J ends, which lost 7 bases and 10 bases, there was a span of 14 bases. The CDR3 nucleotides read TGTGCCAGCACCTTTTTCGGCGGGGAGCAGTTCTTC. Translating gives CASTFFGGEQFF.

The V call is TRBV19, the J call TRBJ2-1; D gene unclear. Trimming took 6 bases from V and 10 from J, leaving 10 bases between them. The CDR3 loop spans 11 amino acids. CDR1 and CDR2 from the germline V gene are LNHDA and SQIVND (reference sequence). CDR3 DNA sequence: TGTGCCAGTAGAGCCGGCCTCGAGCAGTTCTTC. Translated, it gives CASRAGLEQFF.

This chain uses TRBV6-5 with TRBJ2-1; 10 bases are a match to TRBD1. Per germline, CDR1 MNHEY and CDR2 SVGAGI. CDR3 length: 12 residues. V was pared by 11 bases and J by 9 bases, with 7 bases of the junction left unmatched. CDR3 DNA: TGTGCCCATGGGACAGGGGCTAGTGAGCAGTTCTTC. This sequence encodes CAHGTGASEQFF.

The rearrangement uses TRBV10-3 and TRBJ2-7; D is possibly TRBD1 (5 bases). CDR1 is ENHRY and CDR2 is SYGVKD in the germline V gene. The length of the CDR3 is 15 residues. V gave up 4 bases and J gave up 3 bases, with 16 bases separating them. The CDR3 DNA reads TGTGCCATCAGTGGCAGTGTCAGGGATAGCTACGAGCAGTACTTC. Encoded protein: CAISGSVRDSYEQYF.

This sequence joins TRBV28 and TRBJ1-2, with D possibly TRBD1 on 5 matching bases. Germline V gives CDR1 MDHEN, CDR2 SYDVKM. This CDR3 has 12 amino acids. V was cut by 9 bases and J by 2 bases, with 10 bases left in between. DNA of the CDR3: TGTGCCAGTACACAGGAGAACTATGGCTACACCTTC. Amino acids: CASTQENYGYTF.

The chain links TRBV28 to TRBJ2-1, with no clear D. The CDR3 sequence is 15 residues long. Germline loops: CDR1 MDHEN, CDR2 SYDVKM. V lost 4 bases to trimming and J lost 9 bases, with 19 bases between them. The CDR3 region has the DNA TGTGCCAGCAGTTCCCCGGAGTATGGTAGCACTGAGCAGTTCTTC. It is translated as CASSSPEYGSTEQFF. Full variable domain (outside the CDR3, taken from reference TRBV28 and TRBJ2-1): DVKVTQSSRYLVKRTGEKVFLECVQDMDHENMFWYRQDPGLGLRLIYFSYDVKMKEKGDIPEGYSVSREKKERFSLILESASTNQTSMYLCASSSPEYGSTEQFFGPGTRLTVL.

V gene TRBV12-3 or TRBV12-4 combines with J gene TRBJ2-5; D possibly corresponds to TRBD2 (6 bases). The CDR3 covers 12 residues. The V gene lost 8 bases and the J gene lost 4 bases, with 11 bases spanning the gap. CDR3 in amino acids: CASSGDRETQYF. The CDR3 DNA follows: TGTGCCAGCTCGGGGGATAGAGAGACCCAGTACTTC.

This chain joins TRBV6-5 and TRBJ2-7; no reliable D call. Trimming took 6 bases from V and 7 from J, leaving 16 bases between them. The V gene's germline CDR1 is MNHEY and CDR2 SVGAGI. CDR3 length: 13 amino acids. CDR3 sequence (DNA): TGTGCCAGCAGCCCGTTACGGCTTAGGGAGCAGTACTTC. Its translation is CASSPLRLREQYF.

The rearrangement joins TRBV4-1 to TRBJ2-7; D may be TRBD2 (5 bases). The CDR3 is 15 residues long. Germline V gene lookup returns CDR1 MGHRA and CDR2 YSYEKL. V gave up 0 bases and J gave up 3 bases, with 12 bases separating them. The CDR3 spells CASSQELAGVYEQYF. CDR3 DNA sequence: TGCGCCAGCAGCCAAGAGCTAGCTGGGGTCTACGAGCAGTACTTC.

The chain is built from TRBV14 and TRBJ1-6; D gene unclear. Trimming shortened V by 1 base and J by 7 bases, and 14 bases separated the two germline ends. The CDR3 consists of 16 residues. The germline CDR1 and CDR2 sequences are SGHDN and FVKESK. This CDR3 reads CASSQGVIRANSPLHF. In DNA form, the CDR3 reads TGTGCCAGCAGCCAAGGGGTGATAAGGGCGAATTCACCCCTCCACTTT.

V usage is TRBV7-9 and J usage is TRBJ1-5; D remains ambiguous. The V and J ends lost 5 bases and 3 bases respectively, with 11 bases between them. The CDR3 is 14 amino acids. CDR1 and CDR2 (germline): SEHNR, FQNEAQ (reference sequence). The CDR3 spells CASSHSQNNQPQHF. The DNA of the CDR3 is TGTGCCAGCAGCCATTCACAGAACAATCAGCCCCAGCATTTT.

This clone showed up just a few times. This chain uses TRBV5-1 with TRBJ2-1; D is uncertain. V was cut by 0 bases and J by 2 bases, with 12 bases left in between. The germline CDR1 and CDR2 sequences are SGHRS and YFSETQ. The CDR3 totals 16 residues. The CDR3 coding sequence is TGCGCCAGCAGCTTGGAAGTCGCCGGTCCCTACAATGAGCAGTTCTTC. This translates into CASSLEVAGPYNEQFF.

The rearrangement uses TRBV2 and TRBJ2-7; 8 nucleotides align to TRBD1. Germline V gene lookup returns CDR1 SNHLY and CDR2 FYNNEI. This CDR3 is built from 12 residues. The junction had 11 bases not matched to a gene; V was cut back by 6 bases and J by 13 bases. The CDR3 DNA reads TGTGCCAGCAGCCTAGGACAGGGCCCCCTTTACTTC. Protein product: CASSLGQGPLYF. The full variable domain, rest sourced from reference TRBV2 and TRBJ2-7, is EPEVTQTPSHQVTQMGQEVILRCVPISNHLYFYWYRQILGQKVEFLVSFYNNEISEKSEIFDDQFSVERPDGSNFTLKIRSTKLEDSAMYFCASSLGQGPLYFGPGTRLTVT.

This chain joins TRBV19 and TRBJ2-1; 8 positions agree with TRBD2. Germline V gives CDR1 LNHDA, CDR2 SQIVND (reference sequence). V was pared by 3 bases and J by 2 bases, with 6 bases of the junction left unmatched. The CDR3 is 16 amino acids. CDR3 nucleotide sequence: TGTGCCAGTAGTATGGGCGGGAGGACCCCCTACAATGAGCAGTTCTTC. Translating gives CASSMGGRTPYNEQFF.

Here the CDR3 reads CASSLDQYGEQFF. The CDR3 bases are TGTGCCAGCAGCTTAGATCAGTACGGTGAGCAGTTCTTC. The rearrangement links TRBV7-2 to TRBJ2-1, with D uncertain. V lost 1 base, J lost 9 bases, and 10 bases lay in between. The germline CDR1 and CDR2 sequences are SGHTA and FQGNSA. The CDR3 totals 13 residues.

Comment on this clone: No conserved phenylalanine or tryptophan is present at the end of the CDR3, so a read error is the likely explanation. The DNA is omitted, as the CDR3 cannot be located on it reliably, and the CDR3 follows TCRdb's listing. The V and J genes are TRBV27 and TRBJ2-7; the tabulated D call, TRBD1, remains unverified against the DNA. Germline assignment: CDR1 MNHEY and CDR2 SMNVEV (reference sequence). The CDR3 contains 11 residues when both ends are counted. This CDR3 is CASSPSTDRGI.

This clone was seen only a few times. CDR3 DNA sequence: TGCAGTGCTAGAGATATGAGCGAGCAGTACTTC. It is translated as CSARDMSEQYF. J is TRBJ2-7 and V is TRBV20-1; no firm D call. The CDR3 contains 11 residues. Trimming took 0 bases from V and 6 from J, leaving 6 bases between them. CDR1 is DFQATT and CDR2 is SNEGSKA in the germline V gene (reference sequence).